A selection of T cell receptor beta chains follows, all from one sample in a study of response to subunit inactivated influenza vaccine. TCRdb redid the calling of the RT-PCR reads with MiXCR, one entry per CDR3 protein. Among hundreds of thousands of distinct CDR3 sequences listed, approximately 15% were seen once. The sequencing used PBMCs from blood, collected 11 to 12 days after vaccination. The origin of the receptors is a man aged 50-59 years who received an inactivated influenza vaccine. CDR3s include the opening cysteine and the closing phenylalanine or tryptophan. D genes are given only for firm matches. Some rows mark clone size as missing; the rest say once, few, many or name a class of expanded clone.

d_call clone_size j_call v_call cdr3_nt cdr3_aa
TRBD2 few TRBJ2-3 TRBV11-2 TGTGCCAGCAGCCACGTAGCGGGAGGATCGGCCACGCAGTATTTT CASSHVAGGSATQYF
- many TRBJ1-6 TRBV6-5 TGTGCCAGCAGTTACGACGGGAATTCACCCCTCCACTTT CASSYDGNSPLHF
TRBD2 - TRBJ2-1 TRBV20-1 TGCAGTGCGACCCACCTTAGCGGGGGGACTACAAAATCCTACAATGAGCAGTTCTTC CSATHLSGGTTKSYNEQFF
- many TRBJ2-2 TRBV6-1 TGTGCCAGCAGGGACCTAGCCACCGGGGAGCTGTTTTTT CASRDLATGELFF
TRBD1 - TRBJ2-2 TRBV7-2 TGTGCCAGCAGCCGCGGGACAGGACACACCGGGGAGCTGTTTTTT CASSRGTGHTGELFF
- - TRBJ2-1 TRBV19 TGTGCCAGTAGTATGGTGAAGAGCTCCTACAATGAGCAGTTCTTC CASSMVKSSYNEQFF
- few TRBJ2-2 TRBV7-6 TGTGCCAGCAGCTTAGCTACGATCGGGGAGCTGTTTTTT CASSLATIGELFF
TRBD2 few TRBJ2-3 TRBV20-1 TGCAGAGGACTAGCGGCTTCAGATACGCAGTATTTT CRGLAASDTQYF
- few TRBJ2-1 TRBV11-1 TGTGCCAGCAGCTTTGCGCGGGCAAATACGTACTCCTACAATGAGCAGTTCTTC CASSFARANTYSYNEQFF
- many TRBJ2-4 TRBV10-3 TGTGCCATCCGGGAACACGCCAAAAACATTCAGTACTTC CAIREHAKNIQYF
TRBD1 - TRBJ2-2 TRBV11-2 TGTGCCAGCAGCCACGACAGGGTTAGAACCGGGGAGCTGTTTTTT CASSHDRVRTGELFF
- few TRBJ1-3 TRBV10-3 TGTGCCATCAGTGTAACAGGGTTGTCTGGAAACACCATATATTTT CAISVTGLSGNTIYF
- many TRBJ1-2 TRBV10-3 TGTGCCATCACCCTCGGGGGGGGGTATGGCTACACCTTC CAITLGGGYGYTF
- - TRBJ2-5 TRBV5-1 TGCGCCACCAAGACAGGTACCCAAGAGACCCAGTACTTC CATKTGTQETQYF
- few TRBJ1-1 TRBV20-1 TGCAGTGCTCCCCGGATGAACACTGAAGCTTTCTTT CSAPRMNTEAFF
TRBD2 - TRBJ2-1 TRBV7-2 TGTGCCAGCAGCTTAGGGAGACTAGCGGGAGGGAATGAGCAGTTCTTC CASSLGRLAGGNEQFF
- many TRBJ1-2 TRBV28 TGTGCCAGCAGTTTATTGCCCCAAGGCTACACCTTC CASSLLPQGYTF
- - TRBJ2-5 TRBV13 TGTGCCAGCAGCTTAAGATACGAGACCCAGTACTTC CASSLRYETQYF
- few TRBJ1-2 TRBV3-1 TGTGCCAGCAGCTTAGGCCTGGGGGGAGGCTACACCTTC CASSLGLGGGYTF
TRBD2 - TRBJ2-1 TRBV28 TGTGCCAGCAGTTGGGGGACTAGCGGGAATGAGCAGTTCTTC CASSWGTSGNEQFF
- few TRBJ2-7 TRBV6-2/TRBV6-3 TGTGCCAGCAGTTGGGCAGGGGCCTACGAGCAGTACTTC CASSWAGAYEQYF
- - TRBJ1-2 TRBV6-5 TGTGCCACCCGAACCGGGGCCCGTAGCTACACCTTC CATRTGARSYTF
- few TRBJ2-1 TRBV29-1 TGCAGCGGCGGGGTCGCCTTGGCCTACAATGAGCAGTTCTTC CSGGVALAYNEQFF
TRBD1 few TRBJ2-3 TRBV7-3 TGTGCCAGCAGCCTCCGGGTTTTGGGACAGAGCACAGATACGCAGTATTTT CASSLRVLGQSTDTQYF
- few TRBJ1-2 TRBV5-1 TGCGCCAGCAGCTTGTTATCTAACTATGGCTACACCTTC CASSLLSNYGYTF
- few TRBJ2-1 TRBV7-8 TGTGCCAGCAGCTTAGCGCTTTGGGAGAGGTCCAATGAGCAGTTCTTC CASSLALWERSNEQFF
- - TRBJ2-5 TRBV10-3 TGTGCCATCAGTGAGTCTCGGGGAGAGGAGACCCAGTACTTC CAISESRGEETQYF
- - TRBJ1-6 TRBV5-1 TGCGCCAGCAGCCATCTCGAAAGCTCCTATAATTCACCCCTCCACTTT CASSHLESSYNSPLHF
TRBD2 - TRBJ2-1 TRBV20-1 TGCAGTGCTAATTCAGCGGGGGGGATTCAATTGAAGCGGTTCTTC CSANSAGGIQLKRFF
TRBD2 few TRBJ2-2 TRBV18 TGTGCCAGCTCACAACTAGCGGGTAACACCGGGGAGCTGTTTTTT CASSQLAGNTGELFF